The present T cell receptor beta chain was sequenced within a study of T cells after yellow fever vaccination. About the research overall: The SMART-Seq v4 Ultra Low Input method served to prepare the low-cell-number fractions.

UMIs and a universal primer site were added when TCR cDNA was made by 5'RACE template switching. Via MiXCR, TCRdb re-called the 5' RACE reads, giving one row per CDR3 protein. The profile covers approximately 340,000 distinct CDR3 sequences, with roughly 8.7% appearing a single time and about 20% taken by the ten largest. Remarks on this clonotype: The antigen is not known.

Trimming removed 3 bases from V and 5 bases from J, with 17 bases in between. This CDR3 region has 14 residues. Germline V lookup: CDR1 DFQATT, CDR2 SNEGSKA (reference sequence). Whole-study findings and limits: Subsequent booster samples again held most clones from primary vaccination (96% CD4, about 90% CD8).

This sequence joins TRBV20-1 and TRBJ2-7, with D hard to call. The sequencing used PBMCs, collected on the day of the first yellow fever vaccination. The sequence was collected from a man between 18 and 35 years old who received the YFV17D yellow fever vaccine. The CDR3 DNA is TGCAGTGCTAGTCTCCCATTAAGCCGCCACGAGCAGTACGTC. Translated, it gives CSASLPLSRHEQYV.